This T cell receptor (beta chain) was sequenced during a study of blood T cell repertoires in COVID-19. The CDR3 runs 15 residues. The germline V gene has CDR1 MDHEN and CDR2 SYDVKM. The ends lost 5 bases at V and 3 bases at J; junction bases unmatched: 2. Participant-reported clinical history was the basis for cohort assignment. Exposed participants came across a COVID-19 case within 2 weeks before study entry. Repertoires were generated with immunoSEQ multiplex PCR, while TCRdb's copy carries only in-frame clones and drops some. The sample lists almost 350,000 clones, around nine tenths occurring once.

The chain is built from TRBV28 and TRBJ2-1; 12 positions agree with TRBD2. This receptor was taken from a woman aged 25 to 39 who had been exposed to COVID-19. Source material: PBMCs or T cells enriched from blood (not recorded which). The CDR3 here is CASSKLAGGYNEQFF. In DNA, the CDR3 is TGTGCCAGCAGTAAACTAGCGGGAGGCTACAATGAGCAGTTCTTC.